This section outlines one TCR beta chain sequence together with its context. What it binds is unknown. This entry belongs to a study of T cells in Graves' hyperthyroidism and ophthalmopathy. The authors deemed Graves' hyperthyroidism stable absent ophthalmopathy progression within 18 months. Diagnoses were made from clinical symptoms, serum measures (thyroxine and TRAb), thyroid ultrasound and orbital computed tomography. The germline V gene has CDR1 SNHLY and CDR2 FYNNEI. The CDR3 contains 14 residues. V lost 5 bases, J lost 8 bases, and 18 bases lay in between. TCR beta CDR3 regions were amplified from RNA. In the first-round RT-PCR of the TCR CDR3, the HTBI primer set was used. TCRdb fed the multiplex PCR reads into MiXCR, producing one record per CDR3 protein. The sample consists of 600,000 or so distinct CDR3 sequences, 40% to 55% of them appearing once. Study results and caveats: Ophthalmopathy, as predicted by the model, came a median around 7 months after the prediction. Ophthalmopathy was told apart from stable hyperthyroidism by a 13 V-J model.

The genes are TRBV2 and TRBJ1-1; D possibly corresponds to TRBD1 (5 bases). This TCR came from a woman younger than 30 with Graves' hyperthyroidism. The sequenced sample consisted of peripheral blood or thyroid tissue (not recorded which). The CDR3 is CASSFEGTISEAFF. CDR3 in DNA: TGTGCCAGCAGTTTTGAGGGGACCATTAGCGAAGCTTTCTTT.